This T cell receptor beta chain was observed in a study of T cells in Graves' hyperthyroidism and ophthalmopathy. Study summary: It was at initial diagnosis, before any treatment, that peripheral blood was collected.

Germline CDR1 reads SGHVS; CDR2 reads FNYEAQ. Trimming left V 4 bases short and J 7 bases short, with 8 bases between. The CDR3 is made up of 12 amino acids. Findings and limits, study-wide: The model predicted ophthalmopathy a median approximately seven months before onset. Blood also showed most of the thyroid clonotypes that were expanded above 0.001.

RNA transcripts gave rise to amplified TCR beta CDR3 regions. HTBI primers were employed in a first-round RT-PCR of the TCR CDR3. Each CDR3 protein gets one entry after TCRdb re-called the multiplex PCR reads with MiXCR. Among 350,000 to 400,000 distinct CDR3 sequences listed, less than 20% were seen once. This clonotype has a handful of counts. What it binds is not known. Sequencing was performed on blood. The chain joins TRBV7-6 to TRBJ2-1; D gene uncertain. This receptor was taken from a man aged 18 to 30 with Graves' ophthalmopathy. CDR3 nucleotides: TGTGCCAGCAGCTCCCCGCAAAATGAGCAGTTCTTC. This sequence encodes CASSSPQNEQFF.